Given below is one TCR beta chain in context. This specimen belongs to a study of CD8 T cells in Susac syndrome. After removal of 5 bases from V and 0 bases from J, the junction contained 4 bases not matched to a gene. CDR3 length: 16 amino acids. Germline values: CDR1 SEHNR, CDR2 FQNEAQ (reference sequence). The multiple sclerosis controls comprised treatment-naive patients whose relapsing-remitting disease was stable or active. Reverse transcription of roughly 0.5 to 1 ug RNA was carried out with random hexamers. TCRdb ran MiXCR on the immunoSEQ multiplex PCR reads and lists one entry per CDR3 protein. The sample shows 130,000 or so distinct CDR3 sequences, 95% of them seen only once.

Sequenced: CD4+ T cells from PBMCs. The V and J genes are TRBV7-9 and TRBJ1-5; 10 bases agree with TRBD1. This TCR came from a human donor with multiple sclerosis. The CDR3 sequence is CASSLGTGDSNQPQHF. The DNA of the CDR3 is TGTGCCAGCAGCCTCGGGACAGGGGATAGCAATCAGCCCCAGCATTTT.